Listed below are T cell receptor beta chains from one sample, sequenced in a study of blood T cell repertoires in COVID-19. TCRdb keeps only in-frame clones here, not all; method: immunoSEQ multiplex PCR. The table has 130,000 or so clones, about 81% seen once. Material for sequencing was PBMCs or T cells enriched from blood (not recorded which). The receptors originated from a man aged 40-49 years with acute COVID-19. Both conserved end residues are part of each CDR3. D genes are given only for firm matches. Rows give clone size only sometimes, using once, few, many, or a class for an expanded clone.

J gene: TRBJ2-7; V gene: TRBV6-5; clone size: -; D gene: -; CDR3 protein: CASSSESGEQYF; CDR3 DNA: TGTGCCAGCAGTTCCGAGTCGGGCGAGCAGTACTTC
J gene: TRBJ1-2; V gene: TRBV3-1/TRBV3-2; clone size: -; D gene: TRBD1; CDR3 protein: CASSLEGAISGYTF; CDR3 DNA: TGTGCCAGCAGCCTAGAGGGGGCGATTTCTGGCTACACCTTC
J gene: TRBJ1-1; V gene: TRBV12-3/TRBV12-4; clone size: -; D gene: -; CDR3 protein: CASSPYLDTEAFF; CDR3 DNA: TGTGCCAGCAGTCCCTACTTGGACACTGAAGCTTTCTTT
J gene: TRBJ1-2; V gene: TRBV6-1; clone size: -; D gene: TRBD1; CDR3 protein: CASSGGTGGFEGHGYTF; CDR3 DNA: TGTGCCAGCAGTGGTGGGACAGGGGGCTTTGAAGGACATGGCTACACCTTC
J gene: TRBJ1-5; V gene: TRBV7-9; clone size: -; D gene: -; CDR3 protein: CASSRDSLNQPQHF; CDR3 DNA: TGTGCCAGCAGCCGTGACAGCTTAAATCAGCCCCAGCATTTT
J gene: TRBJ1-1; V gene: TRBV19; clone size: -; D gene: -; CDR3 protein: CASRTKTYAIMNTEAFF; CDR3 DNA: TGTGCCAGCCGAACCAAAACTTATGCCATCATGAACACTGAAGCTTTCTTT
J gene: TRBJ2-7; V gene: TRBV5-1; clone size: -; D gene: -; CDR3 protein: CASSFVGQDKDEQYF; CDR3 DNA: TGCGCCAGCAGCTTTGTGGGGCAGGATAAGGACGAGCAGTACTTC
J gene: TRBJ1-1; V gene: TRBV28; clone size: once; D gene: -; CDR3 protein: CASTDPRRAFF; CDR3 DNA: TGTGCCAGCACCGACCCGCGGCGCGCTTTCTTT
J gene: TRBJ2-2; V gene: TRBV30; clone size: -; D gene: TRBD1; CDR3 protein: CAWNQGAGELFF; CDR3 DNA: TGTGCCTGGAACCAGGGGGCCGGGGAGCTGTTTTTT
J gene: TRBJ1-4; V gene: TRBV15; clone size: -; D gene: TRBD1; CDR3 protein: CATSRDPTGKNEKLFF; CDR3 DNA: TGTGCCACCAGCAGAGACCCGACAGGGAAAAATGAAAAACTGTTTTTT
J gene: TRBJ2-1; V gene: TRBV27; clone size: -; D gene: TRBD2; CDR3 protein: CASSLSTSRNNEQFF; CDR3 DNA: TGTGCCAGCAGTTTATCGACTAGCCGAAACAATGAGCAGTTCTTC
J gene: TRBJ1-2; V gene: TRBV19; clone size: few; D gene: TRBD1; CDR3 protein: CASSIGFLGTGVAGYTF; CDR3 DNA: TGTGCCAGTAGTATTGGTTTTTTAGGGACAGGAGTCGCGGGCTACACCTTC
J gene: TRBJ2-7; V gene: TRBV6-4; clone size: -; D gene: TRBD1; CDR3 protein: CASIRQGATDEQYF; CDR3 DNA: TGTGCCAGCATTCGACAGGGGGCTACCGACGAGCAGTACTTC
J gene: TRBJ2-1; V gene: TRBV28; clone size: -; D gene: TRBD2; CDR3 protein: CASSLMGLAVYNEQFF; CDR3 DNA: TGTGCCAGCAGTTTAATGGGACTAGCGGTATACAATGAGCAGTTCTTC
J gene: TRBJ1-2; V gene: TRBV11-2; clone size: -; D gene: -; CDR3 protein: CASSSGQNYGYTF; CDR3 DNA: TGTGCCAGCAGCTCTGGACAGAACTATGGCTACACCTTC
J gene: TRBJ2-3; V gene: TRBV18; clone size: -; D gene: -; CDR3 protein: CASSPRQGITDTQYF; CDR3 DNA: TGTGCCAGCTCACCAAGGCAGGGAATAACAGATACGCAGTATTTT
J gene: TRBJ2-7; V gene: TRBV6-1; clone size: -; D gene: -; CDR3 protein: CASSDLYYEQYF; CDR3 DNA: TGTGCCAGCAGTGACCTATACTACGAGCAGTACTTC
J gene: TRBJ2-7; V gene: TRBV28; clone size: -; D gene: -; CDR3 protein: CASSLNQVYEQYF; CDR3 DNA: TGTGCCAGCAGCTTAAATCAGGTTTATGAGCAGTACTTC
J gene: TRBJ1-1; V gene: TRBV6-1; clone size: -; D gene: -; CDR3 protein: CASINGSPNTEAFF; CDR3 DNA: TGTGCCAGCATCAACGGGAGCCCGAACACTGAAGCTTTCTTT
J gene: TRBJ1-3; V gene: TRBV28; clone size: -; D gene: -; CDR3 protein: CASSLPFGGSGNTIYF; CDR3 DNA: TGTGCCAGCAGTTTGCCTTTTGGGGGGTCTGGAAACACCATATATTTT
J gene: TRBJ2-5; V gene: TRBV6-5; clone size: once; D gene: TRBD2; CDR3 protein: CASRTGGPEETQYF; CDR3 DNA: TGTGCCAGCAGAACGGGGGGGCCGGAGGAGACCCAGTACTTC
J gene: TRBJ2-2; V gene: TRBV3-1/TRBV3-2; clone size: -; D gene: -; CDR3 protein: CASSQGGATGELFF; CDR3 DNA: TGTGCCAGCAGCCAAGGAGGAGCTACCGGGGAGCTGTTTTTT
J gene: TRBJ2-5; V gene: TRBV3-1/TRBV3-2; clone size: -; D gene: -; CDR3 protein: CASSQEGAGETQYF; CDR3 DNA: TGTGCCAGCAGCCAAGAGGGCGCGGGAGAGACCCAGTACTTC
J gene: TRBJ1-5; V gene: TRBV19; clone size: -; D gene: -; CDR3 protein: CASTHHRETQPQHF; CDR3 DNA: TGTGCCAGTACTCATCACAGGGAAACCCAGCCCCAGCATTTT
J gene: TRBJ2-3; V gene: TRBV3-1/TRBV3-2; clone size: -; D gene: -; CDR3 protein: CASSRASDTQYF; CDR3 DNA: TGTGCCAGCAGCAGAGCCTCAGATACGCAGTATTTT
J gene: TRBJ2-1; V gene: TRBV6-4; clone size: -; D gene: TRBD2; CDR3 protein: CASSYPLAGAGNEQFF; CDR3 DNA: TGTGCCAGCAGCTATCCTCTAGCGGGAGCTGGGAATGAGCAGTTCTTC
J gene: TRBJ2-3; V gene: TRBV7-3; clone size: -; D gene: -; CDR3 protein: CASSSQGQANTQYF; CDR3 DNA: TGTGCCAGCAGCTCCCAGGGCCAAGCAAATACGCAGTATTTT
J gene: TRBJ2-7; V gene: TRBV18; clone size: -; D gene: -; CDR3 protein: CASSRDYEQYF; CDR3 DNA: TGTGCCAGCTCCCGGGACTACGAGCAGTACTTC
J gene: TRBJ1-5; V gene: TRBV19; clone size: -; D gene: TRBD1; CDR3 protein: CASSTQGANQPQHF; CDR3 DNA: TGTGCCAGTAGTACACAGGGGGCGAATCAGCCCCAGCATTTT
J gene: TRBJ2-7; V gene: TRBV18; clone size: -; D gene: -; CDR3 protein: CASSPLSRDAGYEQYF; CDR3 DNA: TGTGCCAGCTCACCACTCTCACGGGACGCGGGATACGAGCAGTACTTC
J gene: TRBJ1-2; V gene: TRBV7-9; clone size: once; D gene: -; CDR3 protein: CASSLGGGPGGYTF; CDR3 DNA: TGTGCCAGCAGCTTAGGCGGGGGCCCGGGTGGCTACACCTTC
J gene: TRBJ1-6; V gene: TRBV5-4; clone size: once; D gene: TRBD1; CDR3 protein: CASILDRPSYNSPLHF; CDR3 DNA: TGTGCCAGCATCCTGGACAGGCCTTCCTATAATTCACCCCTCCACTTT
J gene: TRBJ2-1; V gene: TRBV29-1; clone size: -; D gene: TRBD1; CDR3 protein: CSVRTGFNEQFF; CDR3 DNA: TGCAGCGTGAGGACAGGGTTCAATGAGCAGTTCTTC
J gene: TRBJ1-4; V gene: TRBV5-8; clone size: -; D gene: -; CDR3 protein: CASSYQGNEKLFF; CDR3 DNA: TGTGCCAGCAGCTACCAGGGTAATGAAAAACTGTTTTTT
J gene: TRBJ2-2; V gene: TRBV7-9; clone size: -; D gene: -; CDR3 protein: CASSRGGTGELFF; CDR3 DNA: TGTGCCAGCAGCCGAGGGGGCACCGGGGAGCTGTTTTTT
J gene: TRBJ2-1; V gene: TRBV19; clone size: -; D gene: -; CDR3 protein: CATRLDSYNEQFF; CDR3 DNA: TGTGCCACCCGACTGGATTCCTACAATGAGCAGTTCTTC
J gene: TRBJ1-2; V gene: TRBV6-1; clone size: -; D gene: -; CDR3 protein: CASSETSGTFNGYTF; CDR3 DNA: TGTGCCAGCAGTGAAACTTCAGGTACATTTAATGGCTACACCTTC
J gene: TRBJ2-3; V gene: TRBV10-1; clone size: once; D gene: -; CDR3 protein: CASSDPNTDTQYF; CDR3 DNA: TGCGCCAGCAGTGACCCCAATACAGATACGCAGTATTTT
J gene: TRBJ1-1; V gene: TRBV30; clone size: -; D gene: TRBD1; CDR3 protein: CAWSAGGTGDIEAFF; CDR3 DNA: TGTGCCTGGAGTGCTGGGGGGACAGGGGATATTGAAGCTTTCTTT
J gene: TRBJ2-7; V gene: TRBV28; clone size: few; D gene: TRBD1; CDR3 protein: CASSVTGQGAGEQYF; CDR3 DNA: TGTGCCAGCAGTGTAACGGGACAGGGGGCGGGAGAGCAGTACTTC
J gene: TRBJ2-2; V gene: TRBV3-1/TRBV3-2; clone size: -; D gene: TRBD1; CDR3 protein: CASSQRNRGLGSTGELFF; CDR3 DNA: TGTGCCAGCAGCCAAAGGAACAGGGGGCTGGGTAGCACCGGGGAGCTGTTTTTT
J gene: TRBJ2-7; V gene: TRBV27; clone size: few; D gene: TRBD1; CDR3 protein: CASSWDRGAYEQYF; CDR3 DNA: TGTGCCAGCAGTTGGGACAGGGGGGCCTACGAGCAGTACTTC